The 6 T cell receptor beta chains below come from one sample, sequenced in a study of T cell changes during pregnancy in multiple sclerosis. The table came from immunoSEQ multiplex PCR; TCRdb's copy has only in-frame clones and leaves some out. The profile shows approximately 59,000 clones, approximately 90% of them singletons. Sequencing was performed on peripheral blood, taken in the third trimester of pregnancy. The source of these receptors is a female donor in good health, enrolled as a control in a pregnancy study.

V usage is TRBV10-1 and J usage is TRBJ1-3; 7 bases line up with TRBD1. The CDR3 contains 13 residues. Unmatched junction bases numbered 14, after V lost 9 bases and J lost 12 bases. CDR1 and CDR2 from the germline V gene are WNHNN and SYGVQD (reference sequence). The CDR3 is CASQGGQWTIIYF. CDR3 coding DNA: TGCGCCAGTCAAGGGGGACAGTGGACCATCATATATTTT.

This clone was seen a few times. V usage is TRBV7-9 and J usage is TRBJ1-4; maybe TRBD1 (6 bases). The germline V and J ends were trimmed by 5 bases and 5 bases, with 12 bases remaining between them. Germline assignment: CDR1 SEHNR and CDR2 FQNEAQ (reference sequence). The CDR3 has 14 residues. CDR3 in amino acids: CASSGQRINEKLFF. CDR3 sequence (DNA): TGTGCCAGCAGCGGACAGCGGATAAATGAAAAACTGTTTTTT.

This sequence joins TRBV19 and TRBJ1-6; 10 positions match TRBD1. Germline V lookup: CDR1 LNHDA, CDR2 SQIVND (reference sequence). With V trimmed by 7 bases and J by 8 bases, 8 bases remained unmatched. CDR3 size: 15 residues. The CDR3 here is CASIPVGTGDSPLHF. Here the CDR3 DNA reads TGTGCCAGTATCCCGGTAGGGACAGGGGATTCACCCCTCCACTTT.

V gene TRBV7-6 combines with J gene TRBJ2-5; 7 nucleotides agree with TRBD2. The germline V gene has CDR1 SGHVS and CDR2 FNYEAQ. The CDR3 length is 16 residues. The trim removed 3 bases at V and 5 bases at J, leaving 12 bases unmatched. The CDR3 region has the DNA TGTGCCAGCAGCTTGTTGATGTCGGGAGCGGGGGAGACCCAGTACTTC. Translated, it gives CASSLLMSGAGETQYF.

This chain connects TRBV4-3 to TRBJ1-5; TRBD1 matches at 9 bases. Germline CDR1 LGHNA, CDR2 YSLEER. The trim removed 1 base at V and 6 bases at J, leaving 13 bases unmatched. This CDR3 has 18 amino acids. The CDR3 DNA sequence: TGCGCCAGCAGCCAAGGGGATGGGAGGGGACAGGGTCGTCAGCCCCAGCATTTT. This gives the protein CASSQGDGRGQGRQPQHF.

This clone was detected a few times. The J gene is TRBJ1-5, the V gene TRBV6-1; TRBD1 aligns across 7 bases. The CDR3 is made up of 15 amino acids. V lost 7 bases and J lost 3; bases outside the gene matches: 9. Germline CDR1 is MNHNS and CDR2 is SASEGT. CDR3: CASNHWDSDNQPQHF. CDR3 bases: TGTGCCAGCAACCATTGGGACAGCGACAATCAGCCCCAGCATTTT.